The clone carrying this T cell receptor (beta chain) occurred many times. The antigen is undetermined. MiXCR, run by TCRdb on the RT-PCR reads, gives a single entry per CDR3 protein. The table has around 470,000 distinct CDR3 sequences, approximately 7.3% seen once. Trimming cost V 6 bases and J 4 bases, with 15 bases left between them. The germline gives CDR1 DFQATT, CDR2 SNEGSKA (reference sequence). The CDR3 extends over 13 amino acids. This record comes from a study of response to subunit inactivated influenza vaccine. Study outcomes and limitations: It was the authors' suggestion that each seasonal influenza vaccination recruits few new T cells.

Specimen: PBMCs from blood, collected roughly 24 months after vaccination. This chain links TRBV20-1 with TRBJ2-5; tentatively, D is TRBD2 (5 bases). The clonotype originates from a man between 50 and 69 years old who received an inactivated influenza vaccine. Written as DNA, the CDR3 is TGCAGTGCCCCTCTCAGCGGAGGAGAGACCCAGTACTTC. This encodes CSAPLSGGETQYF.